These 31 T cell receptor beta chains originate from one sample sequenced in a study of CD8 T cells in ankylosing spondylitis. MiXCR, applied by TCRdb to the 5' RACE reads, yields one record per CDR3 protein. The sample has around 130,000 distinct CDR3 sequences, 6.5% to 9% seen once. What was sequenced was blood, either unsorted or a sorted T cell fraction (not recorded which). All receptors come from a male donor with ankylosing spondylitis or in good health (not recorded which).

CDR3 DNA: TGTGCCATCAGTGAGAACGGGGCCACCGGGGAGCTGTTTTTT. Its translation: CAISENGATGELFF. The chain combines TRBV10-3 with TRBJ2-2; possibly TRBD1 or TRBD2 for D (5 bases each). The germline V gene encodes CDR1 ENHRY and CDR2 SYGVKD. V shed 2 bases and J shed 4 bases, with 8 bases lying between them. This CDR3 spans 14 amino acids.

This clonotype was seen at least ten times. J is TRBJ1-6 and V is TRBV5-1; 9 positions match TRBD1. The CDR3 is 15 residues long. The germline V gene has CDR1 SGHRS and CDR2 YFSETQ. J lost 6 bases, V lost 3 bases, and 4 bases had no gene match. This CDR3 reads CASSSATGGNSPLHF. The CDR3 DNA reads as TGCGCCAGCAGCTCCGCGACAGGGGGTAATTCACCCCTCCACTTT.

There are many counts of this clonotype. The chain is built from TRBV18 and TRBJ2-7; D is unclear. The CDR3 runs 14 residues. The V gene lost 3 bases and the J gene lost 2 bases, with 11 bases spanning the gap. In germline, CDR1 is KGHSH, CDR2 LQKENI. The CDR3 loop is CASSPDLKAYEQYF. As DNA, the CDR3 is TGTGCCAGCTCACCTGACTTAAAGGCCTACGAGCAGTACTTC.

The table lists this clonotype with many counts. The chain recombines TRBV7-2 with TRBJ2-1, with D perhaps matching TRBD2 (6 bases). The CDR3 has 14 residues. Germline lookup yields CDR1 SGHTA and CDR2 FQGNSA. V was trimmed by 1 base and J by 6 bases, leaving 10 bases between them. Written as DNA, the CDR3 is TGTGCCAGCAGCTTAGGCGGGAACCTCAATGAGCAGTTCTTC. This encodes CASSLGGNLNEQFF.

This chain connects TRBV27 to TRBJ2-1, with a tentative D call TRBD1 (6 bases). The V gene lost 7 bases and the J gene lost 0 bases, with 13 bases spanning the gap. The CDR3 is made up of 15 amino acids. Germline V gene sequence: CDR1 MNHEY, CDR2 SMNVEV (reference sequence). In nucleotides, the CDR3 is TGTGCCAGCACCCCAGGACAGAGCTCCTACAATGAGCAGTTCTTC. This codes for CASTPGQSSYNEQFF.

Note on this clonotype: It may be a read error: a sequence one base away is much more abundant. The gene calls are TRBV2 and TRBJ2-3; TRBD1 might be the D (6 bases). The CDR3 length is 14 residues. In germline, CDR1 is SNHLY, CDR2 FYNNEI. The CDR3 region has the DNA TGTGCCTGCAGTCAACAGGGACACACAGATACGCAGTATTTT. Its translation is CACSQQGHTDTQYF. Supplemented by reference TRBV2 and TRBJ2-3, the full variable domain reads EPEVTQTPSHQVTQMGQEVILRCVPISNHLYFYWYRQILGQKVEFLVSFYNNEISEKSEIFDDQFSVERPDGSNFTLKIRSTKLEDSAMYFCACSQQGHTDTQYFGPGTRLTVL.

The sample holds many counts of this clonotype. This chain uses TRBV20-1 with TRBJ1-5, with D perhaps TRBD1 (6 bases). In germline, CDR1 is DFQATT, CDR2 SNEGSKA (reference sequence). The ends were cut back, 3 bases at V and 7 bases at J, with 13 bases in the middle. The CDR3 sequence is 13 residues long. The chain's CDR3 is CSARPRGTQPQHF. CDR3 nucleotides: TGCAGTGCTAGGCCCAGGGGAACGCAGCCCCAGCATTTT.

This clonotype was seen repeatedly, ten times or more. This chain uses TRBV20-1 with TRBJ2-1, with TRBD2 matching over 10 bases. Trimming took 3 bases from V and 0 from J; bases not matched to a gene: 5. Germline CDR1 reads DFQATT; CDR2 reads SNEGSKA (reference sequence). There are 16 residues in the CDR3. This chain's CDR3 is CSARVAGGTSYNEQFF. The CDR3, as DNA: TGCAGTGCTAGGGTAGCGGGGGGAACCTCCTACAATGAGCAGTTCTTC.

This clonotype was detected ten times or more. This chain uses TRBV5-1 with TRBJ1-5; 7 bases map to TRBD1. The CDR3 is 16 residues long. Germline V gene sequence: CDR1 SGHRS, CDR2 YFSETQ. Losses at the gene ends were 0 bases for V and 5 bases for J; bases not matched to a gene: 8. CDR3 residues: CASSLVVTGYDQPQHF. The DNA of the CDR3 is TGCGCCAGCAGCTTGGTTGTGACAGGGTATGATCAGCCCCAGCATTTT.

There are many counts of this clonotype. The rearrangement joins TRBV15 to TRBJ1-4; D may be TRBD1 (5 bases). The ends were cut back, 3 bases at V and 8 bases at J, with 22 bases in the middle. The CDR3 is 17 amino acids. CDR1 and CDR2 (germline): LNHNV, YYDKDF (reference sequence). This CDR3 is CATSSPPWGPGKEKLFF. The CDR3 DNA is TGTGCCACCAGCAGCCCTCCTTGGGGCCCCGGAAAGGAAAAACTGTTTTTT.

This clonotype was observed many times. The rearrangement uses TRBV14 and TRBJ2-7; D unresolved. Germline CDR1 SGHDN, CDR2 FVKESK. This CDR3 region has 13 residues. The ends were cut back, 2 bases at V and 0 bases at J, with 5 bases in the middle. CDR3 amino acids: CASSQYISYEQYF. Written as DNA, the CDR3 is TGTGCCAGCAGCCAATACATCTCCTACGAGCAGTACTTC.

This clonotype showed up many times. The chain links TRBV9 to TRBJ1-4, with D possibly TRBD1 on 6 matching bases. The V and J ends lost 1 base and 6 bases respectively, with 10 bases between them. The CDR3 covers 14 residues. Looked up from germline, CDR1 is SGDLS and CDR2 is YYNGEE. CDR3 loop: CASSVRGEDEKLFF. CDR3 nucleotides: TGTGCCAGCAGCGTAAGGGGGGAGGATGAAAAACTGTTTTTT. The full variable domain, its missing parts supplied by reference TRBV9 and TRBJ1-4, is DSGVTQTPKHLITATGQRVTLRCSPRSGDLSVYWYQQSLDQGLQFLIQYYNGEERAKGNILERFSAQQFPDLHSELNLSSLELGDSALYFCASSVRGEDEKLFFGSGTQLSVL.

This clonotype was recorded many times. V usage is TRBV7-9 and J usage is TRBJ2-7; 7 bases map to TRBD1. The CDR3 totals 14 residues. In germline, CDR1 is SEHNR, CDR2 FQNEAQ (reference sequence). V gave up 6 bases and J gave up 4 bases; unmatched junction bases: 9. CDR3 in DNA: TGTGCCAGCAGGCCCGGGACAGATCTATACGAGCAGTACTTC. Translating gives CASRPGTDLYEQYF.

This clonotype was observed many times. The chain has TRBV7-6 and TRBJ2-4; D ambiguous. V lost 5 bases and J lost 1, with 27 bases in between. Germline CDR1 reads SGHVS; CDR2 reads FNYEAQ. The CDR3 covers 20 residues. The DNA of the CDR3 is TGTGCCAGCAGCCCCTACCACGAGACTCTTTCTCCAGTTGCCAAAAACATTCAGTACTTC. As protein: CASSPYHETLSPVAKNIQYF. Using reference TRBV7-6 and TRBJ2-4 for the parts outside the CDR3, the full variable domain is GAGVSQSPRYKVTKRGQDVALRCDPISGHVSLYWYRQALGQGPEFLTYFNYEAQQDKSGLPNDRFSAERPEGSISTLTIQRTEQRDSAMYRCASSPYHETLSPVAKNIQYFGAGTRLSVL.

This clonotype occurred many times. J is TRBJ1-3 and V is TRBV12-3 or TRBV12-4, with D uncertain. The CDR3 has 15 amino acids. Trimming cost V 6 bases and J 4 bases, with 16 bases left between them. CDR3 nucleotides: TGTGCCAGCAGCTCCGGAGCCAATTCGGGAAACACCATATATTTT. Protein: CASSSGANSGNTIYF.

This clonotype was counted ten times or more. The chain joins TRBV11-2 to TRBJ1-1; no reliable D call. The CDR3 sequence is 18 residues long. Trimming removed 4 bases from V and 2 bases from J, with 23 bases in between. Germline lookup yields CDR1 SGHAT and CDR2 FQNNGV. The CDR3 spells CASSSLAGSGSLNTEAFF. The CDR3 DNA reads TGTGCCAGCAGCTCTCTGGCTGGATCCGGGAGTCTCAACACTGAAGCTTTCTTT. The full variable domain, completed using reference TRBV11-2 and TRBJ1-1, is EAGVAQSPRYKIIEKRQSVAFWCNPISGHATLYWYQQILGQGPKLLIQFQNNGVVDDSQLPKDRFSAERLKGVDSTLKIQPAKLEDSAVYLCASSSLAGSGSLNTEAFFGQGTRLTVV.

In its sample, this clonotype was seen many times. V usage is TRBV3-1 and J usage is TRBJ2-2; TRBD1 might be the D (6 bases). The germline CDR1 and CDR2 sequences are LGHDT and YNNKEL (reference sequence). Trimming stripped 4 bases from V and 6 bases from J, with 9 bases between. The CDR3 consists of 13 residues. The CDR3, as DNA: TGTGCCAGCAGCCGAAGACAGGCCGGGGAGCTGTTTTTT. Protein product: CASSRRQAGELFF.

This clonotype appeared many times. The CDR3 reads CASSFSGPTNYGYTF. The CDR3 coding sequence is TGTGCCAGCAGTTTTTCCGGCCCGACTAACTATGGCTACACCTTC. The rearrangement joins TRBV12-3 or TRBV12-4 to TRBJ1-2; no definite D call. The CDR3 extends over 15 amino acids. Trimming pared 3 bases from V and 0 bases from J, leaving 11 bases between.

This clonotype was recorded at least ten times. The CDR3 DNA reads TGCAGCGCCACTATTACCCTCCGCTCCTACAATGAGCAGTTCTTC. Translated, it gives CSATITLRSYNEQFF. The chain is built from TRBV29-1 and TRBJ2-1, with D hard to call. CDR3 length equals 15 residues. V lost 7 bases to trimming and J lost 0 bases, with 16 bases between them. Germline V gene sequence: CDR1 SQVTM, CDR2 ANQGSEA.

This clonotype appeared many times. The CDR3 coding sequence is TGCAGCGGCTACCAGGTCGGCTATGGCTACACCTTC. It encodes CSGYQVGYGYTF. J is TRBJ1-2 and V is TRBV29-1; unclear D gene. Trimming pared 7 bases from V and 4 bases from J, leaving 13 bases between. CDR1 and CDR2 from the germline V gene are SQVTM and ANQGSEA. This CDR3 region has 12 residues.

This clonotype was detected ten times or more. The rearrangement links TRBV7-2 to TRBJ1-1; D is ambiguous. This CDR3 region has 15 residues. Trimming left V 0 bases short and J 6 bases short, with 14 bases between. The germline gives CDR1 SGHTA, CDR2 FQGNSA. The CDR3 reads CASSLAPRFRAEAFF. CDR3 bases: TGTGCCAGCAGCTTAGCCCCACGGTTTAGGGCTGAAGCTTTCTTT.

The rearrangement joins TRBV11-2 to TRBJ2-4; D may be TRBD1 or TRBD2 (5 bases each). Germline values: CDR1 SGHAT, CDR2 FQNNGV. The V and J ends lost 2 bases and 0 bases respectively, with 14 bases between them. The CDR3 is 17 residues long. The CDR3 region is CASSLRAGTEAKNIQYF. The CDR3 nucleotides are TGTGCCAGCAGCTTAAGGGCAGGGACCGAAGCCAAAAACATTCAGTACTTC.

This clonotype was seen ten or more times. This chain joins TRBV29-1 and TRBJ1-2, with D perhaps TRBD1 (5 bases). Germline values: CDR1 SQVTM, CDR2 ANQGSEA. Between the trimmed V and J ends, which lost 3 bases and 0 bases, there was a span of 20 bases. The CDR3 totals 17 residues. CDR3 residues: CSVDSPPGREANYGYTF. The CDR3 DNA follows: TGCAGCGTTGATAGCCCCCCTGGCAGGGAAGCTAACTATGGCTACACCTTC.

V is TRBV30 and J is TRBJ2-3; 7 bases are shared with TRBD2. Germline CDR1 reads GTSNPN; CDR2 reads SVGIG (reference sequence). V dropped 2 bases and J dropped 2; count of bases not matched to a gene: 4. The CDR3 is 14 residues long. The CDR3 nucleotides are TGTGCCTGGAGTACAGCGGGGCTCACAGATACGCAGTATTTT. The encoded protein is CAWSTAGLTDTQYF.

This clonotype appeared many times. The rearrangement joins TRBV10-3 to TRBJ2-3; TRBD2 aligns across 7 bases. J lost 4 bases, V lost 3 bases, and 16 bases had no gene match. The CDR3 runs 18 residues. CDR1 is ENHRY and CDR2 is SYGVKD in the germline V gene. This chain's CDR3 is CAISDPLSNGAGADTQYF. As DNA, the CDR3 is TGTGCCATCAGTGATCCTCTCTCGAATGGGGCGGGGGCAGATACGCAGTATTTT.

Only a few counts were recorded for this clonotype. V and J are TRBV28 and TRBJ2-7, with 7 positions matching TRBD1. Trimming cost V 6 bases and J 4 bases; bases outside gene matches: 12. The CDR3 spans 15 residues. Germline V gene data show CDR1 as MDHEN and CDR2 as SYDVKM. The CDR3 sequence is CASSSLMGQQYEQYF. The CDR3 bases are TGTGCCAGCAGCTCCCTGATGGGACAGCAGTACGAGCAGTACTTC.

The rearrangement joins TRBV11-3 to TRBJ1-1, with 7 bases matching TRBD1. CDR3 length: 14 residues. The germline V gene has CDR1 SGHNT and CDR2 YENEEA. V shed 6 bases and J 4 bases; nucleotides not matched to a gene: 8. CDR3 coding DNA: TGTGCCAGCAGTGAGAGAGGGGGCGGCACTGAAGCTTTCTTT. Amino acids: CASSERGGGTEAFF.

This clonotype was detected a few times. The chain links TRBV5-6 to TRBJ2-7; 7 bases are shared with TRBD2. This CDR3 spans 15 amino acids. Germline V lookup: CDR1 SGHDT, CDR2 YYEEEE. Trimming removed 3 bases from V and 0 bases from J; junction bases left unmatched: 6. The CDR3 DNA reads TGTGCCAGCAGCTGGGGGGAGGGGCACTCCTACGAGCAGTACTTC. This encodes CASSWGEGHSYEQYF.

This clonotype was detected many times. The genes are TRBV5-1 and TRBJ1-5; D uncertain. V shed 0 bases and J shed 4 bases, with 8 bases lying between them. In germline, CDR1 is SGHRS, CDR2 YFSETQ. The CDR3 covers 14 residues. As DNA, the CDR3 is TGCGCCAGCAGCTTGGGACTCGATAATCAGCCCCAGCATTTT. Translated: CASSLGLDNQPQHF.

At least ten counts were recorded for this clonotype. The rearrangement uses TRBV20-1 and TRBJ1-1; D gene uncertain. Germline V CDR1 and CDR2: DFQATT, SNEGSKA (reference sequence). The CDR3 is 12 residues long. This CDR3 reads CRAGDDISEAFF. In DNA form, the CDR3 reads TGCAGGGCAGGCGATGATATCTCTGAAGCTTTCTTT.

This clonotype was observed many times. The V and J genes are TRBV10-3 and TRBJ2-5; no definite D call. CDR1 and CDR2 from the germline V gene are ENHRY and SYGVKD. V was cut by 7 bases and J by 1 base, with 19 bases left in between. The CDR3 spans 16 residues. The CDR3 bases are TGTGCCATCACCCCGAGCCCCCAGGCCGGCCAAGAGACCCAGTACTTC. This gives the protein CAITPSPQAGQETQYF.